This T cell receptor beta chain emerged from a study of beta chain features in type 1 diabetes. General observations from the study: The analysis here could not establish whether HLA type shapes TCRB rearrangement. TCRB CDR3s were moderately but significantly shorter in Type 1 diabetes patients in all four CD4+ subsets.

About this clone: Its target is not known.

Germline V gives CDR1 SQVTM, CDR2 ANQGSEA. CDR3 length equals 15 residues. After removal of 6 bases from V and 1 base from J, the junction contained 9 bases not matched to a gene. As every portion of the isolated RNA was reverse transcribed, the sequencing read expressed TCRB transcripts. TCRdb's copy holds only in-frame clones and misses some; the assay was immunoSEQ multiplex PCR. The table lists a few hundred thousand clones, about 15% of them singletons. This TCR came from a woman younger than 35 in good health. The V and J genes are TRBV29-1 and TRBJ2-3, with 8 bases lining up with TRBD2. Sequencing was carried out using naive CD4+ T cells from blood. CDR3 sequence reads: CSVPGLGLGTDTQYF. For the CDR3, the DNA is TGCAGCGTCCCGGGACTAGGGTTGGGCACAGATACGCAGTATTTT.